This TCR beta chain was captured in a study of shared clonotypes between healthy human individuals. Adults of Caucasian background living in Nashville, Tennessee made up all donors. The investigators split CD4+ cells into a CD45RA+ naive subset and a CD45RA-negative memory subset. The protocol was immunoSEQ multiplex PCR, while the TCRdb copy is restricted to in-frame clones and leaves out a portion. This sample has a few million clones, with approximately 90% found just once. The CDR3 runs 14 residues. V was cut by 5 bases and J by 0 bases, with 12 bases left in between. The germline V gene encodes CDR1 SGHRS and CDR2 YFSETQ.

Sequencing input: naive CD4+ T cells from PBMCs. Subset of the sample: CD45RA+ positively selected. The V call is TRBV5-1, the J call TRBJ2-7; D is possibly TRBD1 or TRBD2 (6 bases each). This clonotype was sampled from a man aged 18 to 35 in good health. Some clones in this sample may be carry-over from other donors' samples. CDR3 in DNA: TGCGCCAGCAGTGGAGGGGGTAGCTCCTACGAGCAGTACTTC. This encodes CASSGGGSSYEQYF.